These T cell receptor beta chains were read from a single sample in a study of T cell changes during pregnancy in multiple sclerosis. The data were produced by immunoSEQ multiplex PCR, yet TCRdb's version contains in-frame clones alone and is incomplete. The table includes roughly 120,000 clones, 92% detected once. Sequencing used peripheral blood, obtained in the third trimester of pregnancy. Receptors were obtained from a female donor with multiple sclerosis, enrolled in a pregnancy study. Both conserved end residues are part of each CDR3. D genes are given only for firm matches. The size entry is marked missing in some rows and otherwise reads once, few, many or a size class.

size: .
D: .
J: TRBJ1-5
V: TRBV15
CDR3: CATSRDVRGQPQHF
DNA: TGTGCCACCAGCAGAGATGTCCGGGGTCAGCCCCAGCATTTT

size: once
D: TRBD1
J: TRBJ2-1
V: TRBV5-1
CDR3: CASSSGQGLNEQFF
DNA: TGCGCCAGCAGCTCCGGACAGGGTCTCAATGAGCAGTTCTTC

size: once
D: TRBD1
J: TRBJ2-7
V: TRBV7-9
CDR3: CASSSSGTGGSEQYF
DNA: TGTGCCAGCAGCTCATCCGGGACAGGGGGCTCCGAGCAGTACTTC

size: .
D: TRBD2
J: TRBJ2-5
V: TRBV2
CDR3: CASSEGGWRGDQETQYF
DNA: TGTGCCAGCAGTGAGGGAGGGTGGCGGGGGGACCAAGAGACCCAGTACTTC

size: .
D: .
J: TRBJ2-5
V: TRBV4-2
CDR3: CASSQVLGGAGQETQYF
DNA: TGTGCCAGCAGCCAAGTTTTGGGGGGGGCAGGCCAAGAGACCCAGTACTTC

size: .
D: TRBD1
J: TRBJ1-3
V: TRBV30
CDR3: CAWRRTGTSGNTIYF
DNA: TGTGCCTGGAGACGGACAGGGACCTCTGGAAACACCATATATTTT

size: .
D: TRBD1
J: TRBJ2-7
V: TRBV19
CDR3: CAAGTGSEQYF
DNA: TGTGCCGCTGGGACAGGGAGCGAGCAGTACTTC

size: .
D: .
J: TRBJ2-3
V: TRBV5-4
CDR3: CASSLGRGSTDTQYF
DNA: TGTGCCAGCAGCTTGGGAAGGGGAAGCACAGATACGCAGTATTTT

size: .
D: .
J: TRBJ1-1
V: TRBV5-1
CDR3: CASSLGPGVNTEAFF
DNA: TGCGCCAGCAGCTTGGGCCCCGGGGTGAACACTGAAGCTTTCTTT

size: .
D: TRBD1
J: TRBJ2-1
V: TRBV19
CDR3: CASSTGQNSYNEQFF
DNA: TGTGCCAGTAGTACGGGACAGAACTCCTACAATGAGCAGTTCTTC

size: .
D: .
J: TRBJ2-3
V: TRBV4-1
CDR3: CASSQVGQGLADTQYF
DNA: TGCGCCAGCAGCCAAGTCGGGCAGGGGCTGGCAGATACGCAGTATTTT

size: .
D: TRBD1
J: TRBJ1-2
V: TRBV9
CDR3: CASSVGTGFANYGYTF
DNA: TGTGCCAGCAGCGTCGGGACAGGTTTTGCTAACTATGGCTACACCTTC

size: .
D: TRBD1
J: TRBJ1-1
V: TRBV7-6
CDR3: CASSQMARGHTEAFF
DNA: TGTGCCAGCAGCCAGATGGCTAGGGGGCATACTGAAGCTTTCTTT

size: .
D: .
J: TRBJ2-3
V: TRBV6-1
CDR3: CASRVQGSTDTQYF
DNA: TGTGCCAGCAGAGTACAGGGTAGCACAGATACGCAGTATTTT

size: .
D: TRBD1
J: TRBJ2-1
V: TRBV7-9
CDR3: CASSPRGTAYNEQFF
DNA: TGTGCCAGCAGCCCTAGGGGGACAGCCTACAATGAGCAGTTCTTC

size: .
D: .
J: TRBJ1-1
V: TRBV6-1
CDR3: CASRVGPANAEAFF
DNA: TGTGCCAGCAGGGTGGGCCCCGCGAACGCTGAAGCTTTCTTT

size: once
D: .
J: TRBJ2-3
V: TRBV7-9
CDR3: CASSLPWDSETQYF
DNA: TGTGCCAGCAGCTTACCCTGGGACTCCGAAACGCAGTATTTT

size: .
D: TRBD1
J: TRBJ1-3
V: TRBV5-4
CDR3: CASSLHPTGSGNTIYF
DNA: TGTGCCAGCAGCTTGCACCCGACAGGGTCTGGAAACACCATATATTTT

size: .
D: .
J: TRBJ1-4
V: TRBV30
CDR3: CAWSPIPGAWEKLFF
DNA: TGTGCCTGGAGCCCAATCCCAGGGGCGTGGGAAAAACTGTTTTTT

size: .
D: .
J: TRBJ1-1
V: TRBV19
CDR3: CASSKTVNTEAFF
DNA: TGTGCCAGTAGTAAGACAGTGAACACTGAAGCTTTCTTT

size: .
D: TRBD1
J: TRBJ2-1
V: TRBV27
CDR3: CASSPRQGAFPHIEFF
DNA: TGTGCCAGCAGTCCGCGACAGGGGGCTTTCCCCCATATTGAGTTCTTC

size: .
D: TRBD2
J: TRBJ2-1
V: TRBV27
CDR3: CASSYLGLAGVNEQFF
DNA: TGTGCCAGCAGTTACCTCGGACTAGCGGGTGTCAATGAGCAGTTCTTC